This TCR beta chain was identified during a study of blood T cell repertoires in COVID-19. Background on the study: Material from acute and convalescent COVID-19 was sourced from the United States, Italy and Spain. PBMCs, B-cell-depleted T cells, or T cells were the source of the cDNA or gDNA that made up the material.

Original methodology: The assay estimated nucleated cells by amplifying reference gene primers. Assay used: immunoSEQ multiplex PCR; TCRdb lists only in-frame clones, some missing. D and trimming were read from the DNA, whereas the V and J calls and clone size are those reported in that table. The repertoire consists of 60,000 to 70,000 clones, with 85% occurring once and the leading ten covering about 2.9%. This CDR3 region has 13 residues. Germline CDR1 reads SGHTA; CDR2 reads FQGNSA. V was shortened by 3 bases and J by 8 bases, with 13 bases between the two germline ends. This clonotype was obtained from a man aged 80 or over with acute or convalescent COVID-19. This sequence joins TRBV7-2 and TRBJ1-2; D perhaps matches TRBD1 (5 bases). The sequenced sample consisted of peripheral blood. CDR3 sequence (DNA): TGTGCCAGCAGCTTGACAGTTTATTTCGGCTACACCTTC. It specifies CASSLTVYFGYTF. Variable domain in full (rest from reference TRBV7-2 and TRBJ1-2): GAGVSQSPSNKVTEKGKDVELRCDPISGHTALYWYRQSLGQGLEFLIYFQGNSAPDKSGLPSDRFSAERTGGSVSTLTIQRTQQEDSAVYLCASSLTVYFGYTFGSGTRLTVV.